This T cell receptor beta chain was sequenced for a study of radiation and T cells in renal cell carcinoma. Background on the study: Nephrectomy followed 15 Gy stereotactic body radiation by 4 weeks. The study's findings and limits: In blood, top tumor clones expanded by 2 weeks, shrinking by 4.

This CDR3 has 15 residues. Looked up from germline, CDR1 is SGHVS and CDR2 is FNYEAQ. V was cut by 5 bases and J by 2 bases, with 13 bases left in between. TCRdb's table, derived via immunoSEQ multiplex PCR, lists solely in-frame clones and lacks some. The data show approximately 120,000 clones, around 82% seen once. Comments on this clone: Its antigen is unidentified.

Time point in this sample: blood 2 weeks post-SBRT. The treatment is: 15 Gy SBRT to primary tumor, nephrectomy 4 weeks later. This renal cell carcinoma was of the clear cell type. The chain recombines TRBV7-6 with TRBJ1-3, with D unresolved. Sequencing used blood, obtained from a patient whose treatment included radiotherapy and nephrectomy. This sequence originates from a man aged 50 to 60 with renal cell carcinoma. Written as DNA, the CDR3 is TGTGCCAGCAGCGCCCAGGATAGAGCTGGAAACACCATATATTTT. It specifies CASSAQDRAGNTIYF.